Presented here are 2 T cell receptor beta chains from one specimen sequenced in a study of cytomegalovirus exposure and HLA in healthy donors. Both 60 Vbeta primers and 13 Jbeta primers went into the PCR. Produced via immunoSEQ multiplex PCR; TCRdb's table is partial and in-frame only. The sample contains about 120,000 clones, 65% to 80% of which appear only once. The sequenced sample was PBMCs. These receptors came from a man aged 60 to 69 in good health and CMV-seropositive.

This chain links TRBV29-1 with TRBJ1-1; unclear D gene. This CDR3 has 12 residues. V shed 7 bases and J shed 5 bases, with 14 bases lying between them. Germline-derived CDR1 and CDR2 are SQVTM and ANQGSEA. CDR3 coding DNA: TGCAGCGCCCAGACTGGCGGGACTGAAGCTTTCTTT. It translates to CSAQTGGTEAFF.

This chain uses TRBV4-2 with TRBJ2-2; 12 nucleotides agree with TRBD2. The length of the CDR3 is 16 residues. The germline CDR1 and CDR2 sequences are LGHNA and YNFKEQ. The V and J ends lost 1 base and 5 bases, in that order; junction bases with no gene match: 2. The CDR3 DNA follows: TGTGCCAGCAGCCAAGGGACTAGCGGGGTGACCGGGGAGCTGTTTTTT. The encoded protein is CASSQGTSGVTGELFF.